These T cell receptor beta chains were read from a single sample in a study of CD8+ T cells in alopecia areata. Clones were read by immunoSEQ multiplex PCR, and TCRdb kept only the in-frame ones, dropping some. This table holds roughly 200,000 clones, about 53% found once. The sample in question was CD8+ T cells sorted from blood, obtained at week 24, from a patient treated with tofacitinib. These receptor sequences come from a human donor with alopecia areata. CDR3s leave out the opening cysteine and the closing phenylalanine or tryptophan. Not every row has a clone size; where given, it reads once, few, many or a size class.

V,J,size,CDR3
TRBV30,TRBJ1-6,.,AWAGTGVGSYNSPLH
TRBV5-6,TRBJ2-7,.,ASSSTMTYEQY
TRBV30,TRBJ2-3,.,AWSTTLTSGVTDTQY
TRBV7-2,TRBJ1-1,.,ASSLSNTEAF
TRBV27,TRBJ2-3,few,ASSFSQATDTQY
TRBV7-9,TRBJ2-3,.,ASSHSGTITDTQY
TRBV29-1,TRBJ2-1,once,SVEISGEQF
TRBV29-1,TRBJ1-2,.,SVPGQGLDYGYT
TRBV18,TRBJ2-2,.,ASSPTPRGSTGELF
TRBV9,TRBJ1-1,few,ASSEQDLNTEAF